This T cell receptor beta chain is drawn from a study of blood T cell repertoires in COVID-19 (dated by TCRdb to about 2020). With respect to the entire study: Collaborator samples came from the United States, Italy and Spain and covered acute and convalescent phases of COVID-19. The material from the prospective study consisted of cDNA or gDNA derived from T cells, B-cell-depleted T cells, or PBMCs. Deeply sampled blood TCRbeta repertoires from subjects exposed to, actively infected with, or recovered from COVID-19 were included in the dataset. The repertoires were released in a freely available public database meant as a resource for research on the immune response to SARS-CoV-2. Samples were obtained from the ongoing ImmuneRACE study (first 160 participants) and from some 1,200 subjects provided by 6 global collaborators. A de-identified subject ID, COVID-19 status, age in years and sex were almost always included in the sample metadata. Where available, HLA class I and class II types were taken from metadata supplied by the sample provider and were not determined by assay-based typing.

With regard to this clone: The antigen it binds to is not known. Base-call qualities are not available, and no considerably larger clone is one nucleotide away.

V is clipped by 4 bases and J by 3 bases, and the sequence between their germline boundaries is 10 bases long. CDR1 SGHRS and CDR2 YFSETQ are derived from the germline V gene. Reading from cysteine to phenylalanine, the CDR3 counts 14 amino acids. Of the read, only the CDR3 DNA is kept; its 42 bases are in frame from base 1. TCRbeta CDR3 regions were amplified from genomic DNA by means of the immunoSEQ Assay, a bias-controlled multiplex PCR. As for how the authors treated the data: The number of nucleated cells in each sample was estimated from the amplification of reference gene primers within the assay. To quantify the absolute abundance of each unique TCRbeta CDR3 rearrangement, sequence reads were collapsed and filtered. For each sample, productive Simpson clonality was calculated by taking the square root of Simpson's diversity index across productive rearrangements. What TCRdb holds here is the immuneACCESS table cut down to in-frame rearrangements. Part of the clones is not present; checked against another copy, under half of the missing clones reflect an unresolved V gene, and the others are unexplained. Clonal size and the V and J genes are those of that table, whereas D and trimming came from the DNA. Within this sample are more than 45,000 clones, with around 84% of them counted one time only. 7.4% of the sample lies in the top ten.

Each collaborating institution followed its own protocols to collect whole blood in K2EDTA tubes. For TCRbeta analysis, collaborators shipped samples as frozen whole blood, isolated PBMCs, or DNA extracted from either of those sample types. Overall study results and their limits: How much clinical and demographic metadata was included differed by source and by participant, and the metadata was provided uncurated.

This TCR derives from a human donor with active COVID-19. The donor label of this sample is uncertain. The sequencing input was peripheral blood. The chain employs TRBV5-1 and TRBJ2-2; the D region possibly corresponds to TRBD1 (6 bases align). The CDR3 protein is CASSPAGDTGELFF. The DNA reads as follows: TGCGCCAGCAGCCCGGCAGGGGACACCGGGGAGCTGTTTTTT. Reference TRBV5-1 and TRBJ2-2 genes cover what lies past the CDR3, so the full variable domain is KAGVTQTPRYLIKTRGQQVTLSCSPISGHRSVSWYQQTPGQGLQFLFEYFSETQRNKGNFPGRFSGRQFSNSRSEMNVSTLELGDSALYLCASSPAGDTGELFFGEGSRLTVL.